This entry concerns a single TCR beta chain. Clinical history as reported by participants underpinned cohort assignment. Recovery meant two consecutive negative NP/OP PCR tests, professional clearance, or resolved symptoms. The data are from a study of blood T cell repertoires in COVID-19. On the study more broadly: Nucleic acid was either cDNA or gDNA, and it came from T cells, B-cell-depleted T cells, or PBMCs.

Only in-frame clones appear in the TCRdb table, and some are missing; sequencing was by immunoSEQ multiplex PCR. The data show 200,000 or so clones, with about 80% seen just once and about 1.8% held by the top ten. CDR3 length equals 15 residues. The TCR sequence derives from a man aged 60 to 75 who had recovered from COVID-19. The sample taken for sequencing was PBMCs or T cells enriched from blood (not recorded which). V usage is TRBV21-1 and J usage is TRBJ1-6. TRBV21-1 constitutes a pseudogene. The CDR3: CASTKKGLYNSPLHF. Here the CDR3 DNA reads TGTGCCAGCACCAAAAAGGGACTTTATAATTCACCCCTCCACTTT.